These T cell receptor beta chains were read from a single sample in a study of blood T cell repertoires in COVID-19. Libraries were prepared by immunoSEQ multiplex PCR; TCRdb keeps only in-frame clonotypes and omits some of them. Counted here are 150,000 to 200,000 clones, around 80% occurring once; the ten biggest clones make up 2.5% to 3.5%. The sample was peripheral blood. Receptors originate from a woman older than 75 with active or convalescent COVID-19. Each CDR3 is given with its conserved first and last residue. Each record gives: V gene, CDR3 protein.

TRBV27 CASSLSSGTGPGNSPLHF
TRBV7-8 CASSFQRTLSNYGYTF
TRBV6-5 CASTIIRTGYNEQFF
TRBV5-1 CASSSGLNNLGTDTQYF
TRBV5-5 CASILGAGALGETQYF
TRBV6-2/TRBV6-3 CASSKWTARQETQYF
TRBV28 CASSPGGVKLFF
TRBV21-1 CASSKSAFLVVLSYGYTF
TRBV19 CASTRTSGHTGELFF
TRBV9 CASSQRGRGVDEQFF
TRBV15 CATSRRGENYGYTF
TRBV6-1 CASSDHRGTYEQYF
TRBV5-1 CASSPRADRTDTQYF
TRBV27 CASSMTGVYGYTF
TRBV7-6 CASSFGGTDTQYF
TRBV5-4 CASSLTQGVYGYTF
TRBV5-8 CASSGRTGDSEAFF
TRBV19 CASSSDSYTEAFF
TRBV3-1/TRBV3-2 CATRRSGGQQYF
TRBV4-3 CASSPSSGGAAYNEQFF
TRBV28 CASSPGQGLIATNEKLFF
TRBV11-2 CASSELQGGWGYTF
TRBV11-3 CASSLTVAETQYF
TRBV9 CASSVEQAPYGYTF
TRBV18 CASSRQGTGESPLHF
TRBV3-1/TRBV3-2 CASSPAGPRGEQYF
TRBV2 CAATSATETQYF
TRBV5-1 CASSPGQHSNQPQHF
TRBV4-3 CASSQRAGSQGNEKLFF
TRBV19 CASSLPLAGSYNEQFF
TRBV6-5 CASIVIEGPKNIQYF
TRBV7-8 CASSLDRDRGSISSYEQYF
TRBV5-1 CASSLGGGLGTQYF
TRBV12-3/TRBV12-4 CASSQGRSPLHF
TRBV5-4 CASSLSGQNYGYTF
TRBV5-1 CASRGQGGNTEAFF
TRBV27 CASSLRPGRYGYTF
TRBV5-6 CASSYGRDYGYTF
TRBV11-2 CASSLTITQSTDTQYF
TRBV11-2 CASSLGPQGSTSNYGYTF
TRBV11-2 CASSFGTGTYEQYF
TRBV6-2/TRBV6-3 CASSYSSVVGYTF
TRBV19 CASSTGTGTAQGQPQHF
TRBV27 CASSFGQGGWRNQPQHF
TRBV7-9 CASSIGTVYGYTF
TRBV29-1 CSVASLSTEAFF
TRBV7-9 CASSSSLAGRNTEAFF
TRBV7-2 CASSLRSSGGRLDTQYF
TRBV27 CASSPSAGALTYEQYF
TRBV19 CASSYRDSSRLF
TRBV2 CASNLYSSTDTQYF